These 11 T cell receptor beta chains originate from one sample sequenced in a study of cytomegalovirus exposure and HLA in healthy donors. The PCR ran on 60 Vbeta and 13 Jbeta primers. TCRdb's copy holds only in-frame clones and misses some; the assay was immunoSEQ multiplex PCR. This sample carries 95,000 to 110,000 clones, roughly 72% of them seen once, and the ten largest clones take roughly 5.4%. Sequencing was performed on PBMCs. The receptors here all came from a woman younger than 30 in good health and CMV-seropositive.

This clone was observed a few times. The rearrangement links TRBV5-6 to TRBJ1-1; no clear D gene. Trimming removed 3 bases at V and 7 bases at J, with 16 bases between. The length of the CDR3 is 14 residues. The germline CDR1 and CDR2 sequences are SGHDT and YYEEEE. CDR3 DNA sequence: TGTGCCAGCAGCTGGGGTTCAGCGGGCAGTGAAGCTTTCTTT. Encoded protein: CASSWGSAGSEAFF.

This CDR3 reads CAISESRDRVTGNTIYF. As DNA, the CDR3 is TGTGCCATCAGTGAGTCTCGGGACAGGGTAACTGGAAACACCATATATTTT. This rearrangement joins TRBV10-3 to TRBJ1-3; 9 bases fit TRBD1. Germline V gives CDR1 ENHRY, CDR2 SYGVKD. The CDR3 loop spans 17 amino acids. The V segment lost 0 bases and the J segment 2 bases; nucleotides outside the gene matches: 5.

The chain employs TRBV19 and TRBJ1-1; D might be TRBD1 (5 bases). Germline V gene data show CDR1 as LNHDA and CDR2 as SQIVND (reference sequence). This CDR3 spans 14 amino acids. With 5 bases removed from V and 4 bases from J, the gap between germline ends came to 14 bases. The CDR3 loop is CASSPGALGTEAFF. The CDR3 DNA sequence: TGTGCCAGTAGTCCTGGGGCCCTGGGCACTGAAGCTTTCTTT.

The chain couples TRBV6-5 to TRBJ1-4, with D possibly matching TRBD1 (6 bases). From germline, CDR1 is MNHEY and CDR2 SVGAGI. The CDR3 runs to 14 residues. Trimming removed 6 bases at V and 7 bases at J, with 15 bases between. The CDR3 bases are TGTGCCAGCAGCCGACAGGCGCCTTCTGAAAAACTGTTTTTT. This gives the protein CASSRQAPSEKLFF.

The CDR3 region has the DNA TGTGCCAGCAGTTACACCCGACAAGGGGGCGTCCTGACTTTC. This gives the protein CASSYTRQGGVLTF. The rearrangement joins TRBV6-5 to TRBJ2-6, with D possibly TRBD1 on 6 matching bases. This CDR3 has 14 amino acids. The germline V gene encodes CDR1 MNHEY and CDR2 SVGAGI. The V end lost 2 bases, the J end lost 12 bases, and 14 bases lay between the germline ends.

The rearrangement links TRBV2 to TRBJ2-5, with a weak D call TRBD1 (6 bases). Germline CDR1 is SNHLY and CDR2 is FYNNEI. V was trimmed by 4 bases and J by 4 bases, leaving 10 bases between them. This CDR3 comprises 13 residues. CDR3 sequence reads: CASSGQGRETQYF. CDR3 DNA: TGTGCCAGCAGTGGGCAGGGGCGAGAGACCCAGTACTTC.

This sequence joins TRBV11-2 and TRBJ1-1; D is unclear. Germline lookup yields CDR1 SGHAT and CDR2 FQNNGV. The CDR3 sequence is 15 residues long. Trimming shortened V by 4 bases and J by 2 bases, and 14 bases separated the two germline ends. CDR3 nucleotide sequence: TGTGCCAGCAGCTCGGTGAGGTATGGCAACACTGAAGCTTTCTTT. It is translated as CASSSVRYGNTEAFF.

The chain uses TRBV6-1 and TRBJ1-1; D gene uncertain. V was shortened by 4 bases and J by 4 bases, with 13 bases between the two germline ends. Germline assignment: CDR1 MNHNS and CDR2 SASEGT. The CDR3 has 14 amino acids. CDR3 in amino acids: CASSVTGSGTEAFF. CDR3 sequence (DNA): TGTGCCAGCAGTGTGACGGGGTCGGGCACTGAAGCTTTCTTT.

The chain joins TRBV28 to TRBJ1-5, with a weak D call TRBD1 (6 bases). Trimming took 10 bases from V and 7 from J, leaving 23 bases between them. Germline loops: CDR1 MDHEN, CDR2 SYDVKM. This CDR3 region has 15 residues. CDR3 sequence (DNA): TGTGCCACAGCAGTTTACAGGGCGTGGGGACAGCCCCAGCATTTT. It encodes CATAVYRAWGQPQHF.

The J gene is TRBJ2-1, the V gene TRBV20-1; TRBD2 agrees at 7 bases. The ends lost 5 bases at V and 13 bases at J; junction bases unmatched: 8. The germline CDR1 and CDR2 sequences are DFQATT and SNEGSKA (reference sequence). CDR3 length: 11 amino acids. DNA for the CDR3: TGCAGTGCTGGCACCCCAGCGGGACAGTTCTTC. Its protein is CSAGTPAGQFF.

The CDR3 DNA reads TGTGCCAGCAGTAGGCCACAGGAGACCCAGTACTTC. Amino acids: CASSRPQETQYF. This chain links TRBV2 with TRBJ2-5, with unresolved D. Trimming pared 5 bases from V and 5 bases from J, leaving 9 bases between. Germline V gene sequence: CDR1 SNHLY, CDR2 FYNNEI. The CDR3 loop spans 12 amino acids.